This TCR beta chain is from a study of cytomegalovirus exposure and HLA in healthy donors. Germline CDR1 reads SGHAT; CDR2 reads FQNNGV. CDR3 length equals 12 residues. The V gene lost 5 bases and the J gene lost 4 bases, with 8 bases spanning the gap. Assay used: immunoSEQ multiplex PCR; TCRdb lists only in-frame clones, some missing. The table shows around 220,000 clones, with 70% to 90% occurring only once. The sequenced sample was PBMCs. V is TRBV11-2 and J is TRBJ1-2; D gene uncertain. The receptor comes from a woman aged 18 to 35 in good health and CMV-seronegative. The CDR3 is CASSREGYGYTF. DNA for the CDR3: TGTGCCAGCAGCCGGGAGGGCTATGGCTACACCTTC.